A selection of T cell receptor beta chains follows, all from one sample in a study of cytotoxic CD8 clonotypes in ibrutinib-treated CLL. Clones were sequenced by immunoSEQ multiplex PCR, and TCRdb holds only the in-frame ones, with some missing. The table has fewer than 400,000 clones, around 66% seen once. The sequencing used PBMCs, collected after 36 months of ibrutinib treatment. The receptors were gathered from a human donor with chronic lymphocytic leukemia. Each CDR3 is given with its conserved first and last residue. The order of the fields is D gene, clone size, V gene, J gene, CDR3 DNA, CDR3 protein. The D gene is left open where the match is weak. Size is omitted from some rows. Given values are once, few, many or a class for expanded clones.

>TRBD2|-|TRBV5-1|TRBJ2-1
TGCGCCAGCAGCTTGGCCAGTGGGGTTCGGACTAGCCAGATTGAGCAGTTCTTC
CASSLASGVRTSQIEQFF
>-|-|TRBV7-9|TRBJ2-1
TGTGCCAGCAGCTTAGTCGTCCTGGACAATGAGCAGTTCTTC
CASSLVVLDNEQFF
>-|-|TRBV25-1|TRBJ2-2
TGTGCCAGCAAAGGACAGTTGAACACCGGGGAGCTGTTTTTT
CASKGQLNTGELFF
>-|-|TRBV6-5|TRBJ2-3
TGTGCCAGCAGATCCAGGGTTACAGATACGCAGTATTTT
CASRSRVTDTQYF
>-|-|TRBV29-1|TRBJ1-5
TGCAGCGTTGGTTGGGGCAATCAGCCCCAGCATTTT
CSVGWGNQPQHF
>-|-|TRBV5-4|TRBJ1-5
TGTGCCAGCAGCCCGGGACCGGATAGCAATCAGCCCCAGCATTTT
CASSPGPDSNQPQHF
>TRBD2|-|TRBV28|TRBJ2-7
TGTGCCAGCAGACGAGGGGGACTAGCGGGAGGGCTGGACGAGCAGTACTTC
CASRRGGLAGGLDEQYF
>-|-|TRBV6-1|TRBJ1-2
TGTGCCAGCAGTGGGAGGACAGACATAGAGGGTAACTATGGCTACACCTTC
CASSGRTDIEGNYGYTF
>-|-|TRBV15|TRBJ2-3
TGTGCCACCAGCAGAGAGTATACAGCTAGCACAGATACGCAGTATTTT
CATSREYTASTDTQYF
>-|once|TRBV7-9|TRBJ2-3
TGTGCCAGCAGCTTTAAGGGAGACTTCCAGTATTTT
CASSFKGDFQYF
>-|once|TRBV29-1|TRBJ2-2
TGCAGCGCTCTTGGAACTCAGCGGGCCGGGGAGCTGTTTTTT
CSALGTQRAGELFF
>-|few|TRBV5-4|TRBJ2-5
TGTGCCAGCAGCTTGGTTGCGGGCAGCGAGACCCAGTACTTC
CASSLVAGSETQYF
>-|-|TRBV7-2|TRBJ1-3
TGTGCCAGCAGCCTCGGGCCTGGAAACACCATATATTTT
CASSLGPGNTIYF
>-|few|TRBV4-1|TRBJ1-2
TGCGCCAGCAGCCAAGCCACAGGGCCCTATGGCTACACCTTC
CASSQATGPYGYTF
>-|-|TRBV5-1|TRBJ1-4
TGCGCCAGCAGCCCCCTTCCAGAAACAACTAATGAAAAACTGTTTTTT
CASSPLPETTNEKLFF
>-|few|TRBV7-8|TRBJ2-2
TGTGCCAGCAGCTTATTCCCCGCGACTAGTCCCCTCACCGGGGAGCTGTTTTTT
CASSLFPATSPLTGELFF
>TRBD2|few|TRBV19|TRBJ2-1
TGTGCCAGCCGCTTCCTCGCGGGAGGGGACAATGAGCAGTTCTTC
CASRFLAGGDNEQFF
>TRBD1|once|TRBV5-4|TRBJ1-2
TGTGCCAGCAAGCGGACAGGACGTAGGGGCTACACCTTC
CASKRTGRRGYTF
>-|-|TRBV6-6|TRBJ2-7
TGTGCCAGCAGTTACCAAGGACAGCCAACCTACGAGCAGTACTTC
CASSYQGQPTYEQYF
>-|once|TRBV6-1|TRBJ1-3
TGTGCCAGCAGTGCCATCGGGGCATTGGCCGGAAACACCATATATTTT
CASSAIGALAGNTIYF
>TRBD1|few|TRBV9|TRBJ2-7
TGTGCCAGCAGCCCTAGGACAGGGGTGAGGGAGCAGTACTTC
CASSPRTGVREQYF
>-|-|TRBV6-5|TRBJ1-3
TGTGCCAGCAGTCGGGGGGACTCTGGAAACACCATATATTTT
CASSRGDSGNTIYF
>-|-|TRBV2|TRBJ1-3
TGTGCCAGCAGAGACCGTCGGGCTGTCTCTGGAAACACCATATATTTT
CASRDRRAVSGNTIYF
>-|few|TRBV27|TRBJ2-7
TGTGCCAGCAGTTTACGCAGCGGAGCGTACTACGAGCAGTACTTC
CASSLRSGAYYEQYF
>-|-|TRBV19|TRBJ1-1
TGTGCCAGTAGTCCAAGGGTCTCCCTTTATGAAGCTTTCTTT
CASSPRVSLYEAFF
>TRBD1|-|TRBV4-1|TRBJ2-7
TGCGCCAGCAGCCAAGTTCGGGACAGGGGTCGGCACGAGCAGTACTTC
CASSQVRDRGRHEQYF
>TRBD1|-|TRBV6-6|TRBJ1-5
TGTGCCAGCAAATTTCAGGGGGATAGCAATCAGCCCCAGCATTTT
CASKFQGDSNQPQHF
>-|-|TRBV13|TRBJ2-1
TGTGCCAGCAGCCCCGGTACTAGCTTTTCCAATGAGCAGTTCTTC
CASSPGTSFSNEQFF